The rows below give T cell receptor beta chains drawn from one sample of a study of graft-versus-host responses after intestinal transplantation. These receptors' antigens are unknown. Sequenced by immunoSEQ multiplex PCR; TCRdb stores in-frame clones only, minus some. The repertoire holds about 71,000 clones, with around 90% as singletons. The sequencing here drew on unstimulated CD8+ T cells sorted from spleen or lymph node cells, taken before intestinal transplant. The receptors shown here come from a human donor who received an intestinal transplant. Each CDR3 is given with its conserved first and last residue. A D gene is named only where the DNA matches it firmly. Clone size, where shown, is once, few, many, or a class for clones that have expanded.

TRBJ2-7	TRBV19	.	TRBD2	CASSIGGGAYEQYF	TGTGCCAGTAGTATTGGCGGGGGGGCCTACGAGCAGTACTTC
TRBJ1-6	TRBV5-4	.	.	CASSPDNSPLHF	TGTGCCAGCAGTCCCGATAATTCACCCCTCCACTTT
TRBJ2-7	TRBV7-8	.	.	CASSLARYEQYF	TGTGCCAGCAGCTTAGCGCGGTACGAGCAGTACTTC
TRBJ2-1	TRBV13	once	.	CASSFPSSYNEQFF	TGTGCCAGCAGCTTCCCGTCCTCCTACAATGAGCAGTTCTTC
TRBJ1-5	TRBV13	.	TRBD1	CASSYLKTGLNQPQHF	TGTGCCAGCAGTTACTTAAAGACAGGGCTCAATCAGCCCCAGCATTTT
TRBJ2-3	TRBV13	.	TRBD2	CASSLEPLAGATTDTQYF	TGTGCCAGCAGCTTAGAGCCGTTAGCGGGGGCGACCACAGATACGCAGTATTTT
TRBJ2-7	TRBV4-1	few	.	CASSQDRGTSYEQYF	TGCGCCAGCAGCCAAGATCGCGGTACATCATACGAGCAGTACTTC
TRBJ2-3	TRBV4-1	once	.	CASSRDPAGPDTQYF	TGCGCCAGCAGCAGGGACCCAGCGGGTCCAGATACGCAGTATTTT
TRBJ1-1	TRBV19	.	.	CASSIVQGSPEAFF	TGTGCCAGTAGTATCGTTCAGGGTTCACCTGAAGCTTTCTTT
TRBJ2-7	TRBV6-5	once	.	CASSYKEGYEQYF	TGTGCCAGCAGTTACAAAGAGGGATACGAGCAGTACTTC
TRBJ2-7	TRBV7-8	.	.	CASSFGQTYEQYF	TGTGCCAGCAGCTTTGGGCAAACCTACGAGCAGTACTTC
TRBJ1-1	TRBV2	once	.	CASSETVNTEAFF	TGTGCCAGCAGTGAAACAGTGAACACTGAAGCTTTCTTT
TRBJ2-7	TRBV7-9	.	.	CASSPTRGSGGFEQYF	TGTGCCAGCAGCCCTACCAGGGGGAGCGGGGGATTCGAGCAGTACTTC
TRBJ2-7	TRBV7-9	many	.	CASSPGLVYEQYF	TGTGCCAGCAGCCCCGGACTGGTCTACGAGCAGTACTTC
TRBJ1-1	TRBV9	.	TRBD1	CASSVVVRGRRTEAFF	TGTGCCAGCAGCGTAGTAGTAAGGGGGCGAAGGACTGAAGCTTTCTTT
TRBJ2-3	TRBV2	.	.	CASRKAVLGTDTQYF	TGTGCCAGCAGGAAAGCGGTCCTAGGCACAGATACGCAGTATTTT
TRBJ2-3	TRBV7-9	.	TRBD2	CASSFFSGGLSTDTQYF	TGTGCCAGCAGCTTTTTTAGCGGGGGGTTAAGCACAGATACGCAGTATTTT
TRBJ2-7	TRBV4-1	.	TRBD2	CASSQVSGLAQYEQYF	TGCGCCAGCAGCCAAGTTTCCGGACTAGCACAGTACGAGCAGTACTTC
TRBJ2-7	TRBV13	.	TRBD2	CASSRGLAGALSYEQYF	TGTGCCAGCAGCCGGGGACTAGCGGGGGCCCTCTCCTACGAGCAGTACTTC